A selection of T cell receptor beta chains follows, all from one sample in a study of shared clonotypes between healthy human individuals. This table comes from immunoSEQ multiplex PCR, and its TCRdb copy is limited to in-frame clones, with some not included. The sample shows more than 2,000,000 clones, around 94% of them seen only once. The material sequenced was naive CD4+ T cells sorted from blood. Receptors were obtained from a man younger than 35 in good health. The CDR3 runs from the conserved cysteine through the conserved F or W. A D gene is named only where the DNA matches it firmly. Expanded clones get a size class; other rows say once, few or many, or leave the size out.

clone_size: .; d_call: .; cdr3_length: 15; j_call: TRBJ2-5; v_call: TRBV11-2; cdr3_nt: TGTGCCAGCAGTCGGACCGCCGGGGGCCAAGAGACCCAGTACTTC; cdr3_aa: CASSRTAGGQETQYF
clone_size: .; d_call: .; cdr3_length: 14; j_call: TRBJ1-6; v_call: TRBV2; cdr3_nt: TGTGCCAGCAGTGGGACATACACTAATTCACCCCTCCACTTT; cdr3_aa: CASSGTYTNSPLHF
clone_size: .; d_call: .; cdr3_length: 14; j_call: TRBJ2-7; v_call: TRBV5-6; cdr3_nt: TGTGCCAGCAGCTTTCTCGACAGGATTTACGAGCAGTACTTC; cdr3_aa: CASSFLDRIYEQYF
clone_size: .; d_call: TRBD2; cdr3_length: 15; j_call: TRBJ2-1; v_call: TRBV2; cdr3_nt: TGTGCCAGCACCCGAAAGGGACTAGCGGGGAGTGAGCAGTTCTTC; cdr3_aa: CASTRKGLAGSEQFF
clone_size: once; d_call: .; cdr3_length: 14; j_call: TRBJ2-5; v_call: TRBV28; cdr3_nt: TGTGCCAGCAGTCAGACCGACGTTATGGAGACCCAGTACTTC; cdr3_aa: CASSQTDVMETQYF
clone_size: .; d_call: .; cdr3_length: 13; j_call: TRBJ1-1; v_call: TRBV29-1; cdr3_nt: TGCAGCGTGGTCCGACATCTTAACACTGAAGCTTTCTTT; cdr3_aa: CSVVRHLNTEAFF
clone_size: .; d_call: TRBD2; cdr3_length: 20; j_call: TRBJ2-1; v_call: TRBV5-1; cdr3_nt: TGCGCCAGCAGCTTATCCCCCCCGGCCCCCGGGACTAGGAAGGTCCCTGAGCAGTTCTTC; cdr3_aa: CASSLSPPAPGTRKVPEQFF
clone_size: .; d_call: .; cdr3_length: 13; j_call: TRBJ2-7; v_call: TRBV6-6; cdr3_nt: TGTGCTACTCGAAACCCCCCTCCCCCCGAGCAGTACTTC; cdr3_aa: CATRNPPPPEQYF
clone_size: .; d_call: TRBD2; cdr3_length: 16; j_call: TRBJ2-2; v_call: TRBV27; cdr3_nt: TGTGCCAGCCGTAGACTAGCGGGATCGAACACCGGGGAGCTGTTTTTT; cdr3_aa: CASRRLAGSNTGELFF
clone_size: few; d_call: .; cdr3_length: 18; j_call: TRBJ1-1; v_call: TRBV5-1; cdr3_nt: TGCGCCAGCAGCCCCGGAAGGGACATCTGGGCTACGAACACTGAAGCTTTCTTT; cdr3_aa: CASSPGRDIWATNTEAFF
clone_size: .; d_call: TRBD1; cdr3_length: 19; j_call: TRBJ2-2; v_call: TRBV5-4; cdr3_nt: TGTGCCAGCAGCTCAAAAGGAAGACAGGGGGGGTCTCGCACCGGGGAGCTGTTTTTT; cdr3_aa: CASSSKGRQGGSRTGELFF
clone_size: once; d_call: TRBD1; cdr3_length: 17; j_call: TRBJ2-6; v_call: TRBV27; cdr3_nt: TGTGCCAGCAAACCGGGACAGGGGGAGGCTGGGGCCAACGTCCTGACTTTC; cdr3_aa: CASKPGQGEAGANVLTF